This T cell receptor beta chain was recorded in a study of a mutant IDH1 vaccine in newly diagnosed glioma. Time point reported: week 47, end of study. What each vaccine dose contained was 300 ug of mutant IDH1 20-mer peptide, accompanied by topical imiquimod. Libraries were prepared by immunoSEQ multiplex PCR; TCRdb keeps only in-frame clonotypes and omits some of them. The data contain some 35,000 clones, over 70% of them seen just once; the ten biggest clones take up roughly 10%. Note on this clone: Its antigen is still unknown.

The specimen was PBMCs, collected from a glioma patient whose treatment included an IDH1 peptide vaccine. This clonotype originated in a middle-aged man with glioma.

Written as DNA, the CDR3 is TGTGCCACCAGCAGAGATCGGGACGGGCAAGAGACCCAGTACTTC. This sequence encodes CATSRDRDGQETQYF. V gene TRBV15 combines with J gene TRBJ2-5, with D perhaps TRBD1 or TRBD2 (5 bases each). V was trimmed by 0 bases and J by 2 bases, leaving 10 bases between them. CDR1 and CDR2 from the germline V gene are LNHNV and YYDKDF (reference sequence). The CDR3 contains 15 residues. Supplemented by reference TRBV15 and TRBJ2-5, the full variable domain reads DAMVIQNPRYQVTQFGKPVTLSCSQTLNHNVMYWYQQKSSQAPKLLFHYYDKDFNNEADTPDNFQSRRPNTSFCFLDIRSPGLGDTAMYLCATSRDRDGQETQYFGPGTRLLVL.